This T cell receptor (beta chain) was sequenced in a study of follicular helper T cells after annual influenza vaccination. CDR1 and CDR2 from the germline V gene are SEHNR and FQNEAQ (reference sequence). This CDR3 region has 14 residues. V lost 4 bases and J lost 7; bases outside the gene matches: 3. Study results and caveats: Yearly vaccinations repeatedly recalled conserved clonotypes in ICOS+CD38+ cTfh.

On this clone itself: The antigen is unknown.

Time point here: 2015-2016 season, 7 days after influenza vaccination. Community-dwelling subjects without influenza vaccination in the prior 6 months were enrolled. ICOS+CD38+ and ICOS-CD38- fractions were sorted from non-naive CD4+CXCR5+PD-1+ cells. TCRB was sequenced at Survey level resolution. Sequencing was performed with immunoSEQ multiplex PCR; in TCRdb, only in-frame clones are kept and a portion is missing. This table has more than 9,000 clones, approximately 80% appearing once. The sequence was obtained from an adult who received the influenza vaccine. V and J are TRBV7-9 and TRBJ1-6, with 8 bases fitting TRBD1. The source material was CXCR5+ CD38- circulating T follicular helper cells from blood, sampled 7 days after influenza vaccination. As to subset: circulating Tfh, non-naive CD4+CXCR5+PD-1+ (ICOS+CD38+ or ICOS-CD38-). CDR3 sequence reads: CASSSGQANSPLHF. The CDR3 DNA follows: TGTGCCAGCAGCTCGGGACAGGCCAATTCACCCCTCCACTTT.